The clone carrying this T cell receptor (beta chain) was seen a handful of times. The antigen is not known. This record belongs to a study of T-cell memory formation after mild COVID-19. Study-level background: Most TCR clusters belonged to a single donor.

V dropped 2 bases and J dropped 2 bases, with 16 bases sitting between them. CDR1 and CDR2 (germline): MGHRA, YSYEKL. The length of the CDR3 is 18 residues. 5'RACE with constant-segment primers yielded barcoded, UMI-tagged TCR alpha and TCR beta cDNA libraries. Via MiXCR, TCRdb re-called the 5' RACE reads, giving one row per CDR3 protein. In the table there are around 440,000 distinct CDR3 sequences, 15% to 20% of which are singletons. Study-wide results and limits: Contracting clones localized mainly to CM and EM when CD4+ and mainly to EMRA when CD8+.

This chain uses TRBV4-1 with TRBJ2-6; possibly TRBD2 for D (5 bases). The specimen sequenced was PBMCs or a T cell subset sorted from them (not recorded which). This TCR came from an adult woman who had mild COVID-19 (a few samples of this study predate the infection). Cell type and time point are not known. CDR3 region: CASSQSGKEAAGANVLTF. The CDR3 DNA sequence: TGCGCCAGCAGCCAATCCGGGAAGGAGGCGGCTGGGGCCAACGTCCTGACTTTC.